The 23 T cell receptor beta chains in this list originate from one sample, sequenced in a study of blood T cell repertoires in COVID-19. Method: immunoSEQ multiplex PCR; TCRdb's copy keeps in-frame clones and lacks some. The repertoire holds 20,000 to 30,000 clones, with about 81% as singletons. The sample was peripheral blood. The origin of the receptors is a woman aged 65 to 85 with COVID-19, enrolled during active disease.

This chain connects TRBV7-3 to TRBJ2-2, with D possibly being TRBD2 (6 bases). CDR1 and CDR2 (germline): SGHTA, FQGTGA. The V end was cut by 8 bases, the J end by 5 bases, with 21 bases between. This CDR3 comprises 16 residues. The CDR3 protein is CASAHVGGPGTGELFF. As DNA, the CDR3 is TGTGCCAGCGCCCATGTGGGAGGTCCGGGGACCGGGGAGCTGTTTTTT.

The genes are TRBV7-3 and TRBJ2-1, with D possibly TRBD1 on 6 matching bases. V was shortened by 2 bases and J by 0 bases, with 8 bases between the two germline ends. The germline gives CDR1 SGHTA, CDR2 FQGTGA. This CDR3 spans 15 amino acids. Here the CDR3 DNA reads TGTGCCAGCAGCTTACGAGGGGGCTCCTACAATGAGCAGTTCTTC. Its translation is CASSLRGGSYNEQFF.

The V gene is TRBV7-6, the J gene TRBJ1-3, with TRBD1 identical over 7 bases. Trimming at V came to 5 bases and at J to 2 bases, leaving 3 bases not matched to a gene. Germline CDR1 SGHVS, CDR2 FNYEAQ. The CDR3 is 14 amino acids. Here the CDR3 reads CASSQGQPGNTIYF. In DNA form, the CDR3 reads TGTGCCAGCAGCCAGGGACAGCCTGGAAACACCATATATTTT.

Concerning this clone: The germline gene is not matched at one end of the junction; a read error may be the cause. This chain links TRBV15 with TRBJ2-4, with a possible D match to TRBD2 (7 bases). The CDR3 has 13 residues. Germline values: CDR1 LNHNV, CDR2 YYDKDF (reference sequence). The CDR3 coding sequence is TGTGCCACCAGCAGAGATTGGGGGGGCACCCCCTTCTTC. Encoded protein: CATSRDWGGTPFF.

CDR3 sequence reads: CSVDQGAHTEAFF. The CDR3 DNA is TGCAGCGTTGACCAGGGGGCCCACACTGAAGCTTTCTTT. The rearrangement uses TRBV29-1 and TRBJ1-1, with 8 bases aligning to TRBD1. The CDR3 totals 13 residues. V shed 3 bases, J shed 3 bases, and the junction held 3 bases outside the gene matches. CDR1 SQVTM and CDR2 ANQGSEA come from the germline V gene.

This clone showed up just a few times. This sequence joins TRBV6-2 or TRBV6-3 and TRBJ1-5; D remains unclear. Germline lookup yields CDR1 MNHEY and CDR2 SVGEGT. The CDR3 consists of 12 residues. V lost 0 bases to trimming and J lost 9 bases, with 6 bases between them. The CDR3 DNA is TGTGCCAGCAGTTACTCCTATGGGCCCCAGCATTTT. It encodes CASSYSYGPQHF.

This clone has just one count. The chain is built from TRBV4-3 and TRBJ2-2, with D possibly matching TRBD2 (6 bases). This CDR3 has 17 amino acids. The germline V and J ends were trimmed by 0 bases and 0 bases, with 11 bases remaining between them. The germline V gene has CDR1 LGHNA and CDR2 YSLEER. Here the CDR3 reads CASSQEASGSNTGELFF. CDR3 coding DNA: TGCGCCAGCAGCCAAGAGGCAAGCGGGTCGAACACCGGGGAGCTGTTTTTT.

This chain links TRBV11-3 with TRBJ1-2; the D gene is possibly TRBD1 (5 bases). Deletions cut 1 base from V and 7 bases from J, with 7 bases between. CDR1 is SGHNT and CDR2 is YENEEA in the germline V gene. CDR3 length: 12 amino acids. In DNA form, the CDR3 reads TGTGCCAGCAGCTTAGTGGGGGGTGGCTACACCTTC. Translating it yields CASSLVGGGYTF.

V and J are TRBV19 and TRBJ2-1; D is possibly TRBD2 (6 bases). Germline CDR1 is LNHDA and CDR2 is SQIVND (reference sequence). With 5 bases removed from V and 6 bases from J, the gap between germline ends came to 17 bases. The CDR3 covers 15 residues. CDR3 in amino acids: CASSPQGNGGNEQFF. Here the CDR3 DNA reads TGTGCCAGTAGTCCTCAGGGAAACGGGGGCAATGAGCAGTTCTTC.

This chain uses TRBV11-2 with TRBJ2-5; no reliable D call. The CDR3 is 14 residues long. Germline assignment: CDR1 SGHAT and CDR2 FQNNGV. V was shortened by 0 bases and J by 1 base, with 6 bases between the two germline ends. The CDR3 reads CASSLEAVQETQYF. For the CDR3, the DNA is TGTGCCAGCAGCTTAGAGGCAGTCCAAGAGACCCAGTACTTC. The full variable domain, its missing parts supplied by reference TRBV11-2 and TRBJ2-5, is EAGVAQSPRYKIIEKRQSVAFWCNPISGHATLYWYQQILGQGPKLLIQFQNNGVVDDSQLPKDRFSAERLKGVDSTLKIQPAKLEDSAVYLCASSLEAVQETQYFGPGTRLLVL.

V gene TRBV6-6 combines with J gene TRBJ2-3; 11 bases match TRBD2. Losses at the gene ends were 5 bases for V and 5 bases for J; bases not matched to a gene: 6. The CDR3 has 15 residues. The germline gives CDR1 MNHNY, CDR2 SVGAGI (reference sequence). CDR3 loop: CASSDTSGSIDTQYF. The CDR3 DNA reads TGTGCCAGCAGTGACACTAGCGGGAGTATAGATACGCAGTATTTT.

The chain employs TRBV2 and TRBJ2-5; 12 bases align to TRBD1. J gave up 4 bases and V 3 bases, and 9 bases lay outside the gene matches. CDR3 size: 17 residues. Looked up from germline, CDR1 is SNHLY and CDR2 is FYNNEI. CDR3 residues: CASSDGGTGGLVETQYF. CDR3 nucleotides: TGTGCCAGCAGTGACGGTGGGACAGGGGGCTTAGTAGAGACCCAGTACTTC.

The rearrangement uses TRBV19 and TRBJ2-1, with D possibly TRBD2 on 5 matching bases. V lost 5 bases and J lost 5, with 13 bases in between. Germline CDR1 reads LNHDA; CDR2 reads SQIVND (reference sequence). The CDR3 consists of 14 residues. The CDR3 spells CASSSRTLNNEQFF. CDR3 nucleotide sequence: TGTGCCAGTAGTTCCCGGACTTTAAACAATGAGCAGTTCTTC.

The chain combines TRBV7-8 with TRBJ1-2, with D possibly TRBD1 on 6 matching bases. CDR3 length equals 17 residues. Trimming took 5 bases from V and 1 from J, leaving 20 bases between them. Germline V gene lookup returns CDR1 SGHVS and CDR2 FQNEAQ. The chain's CDR3 is CASSGSLQGRGNYGYTF. CDR3 bases: TGTGCCAGCAGCGGGTCCCTACAGGGAAGGGGTAACTATGGCTACACCTTC.

V gene TRBV2 combines with J gene TRBJ2-7; the match to TRBD1 covers 12 bases. Trimming removed 4 bases from V and 8 bases from J; junction bases left unmatched: 3. Germline CDR1 and CDR2: SNHLY and FYNNEI. This CDR3 contains 13 residues. The CDR3 DNA reads as TGTGCCAGCAGTGGGGACAGGGGGCCTCAGCAGTACTTC. It is translated as CASSGDRGPQQYF.

The chain combines TRBV2 with TRBJ1-1; possible D gene TRBD1, 5 bases. V was trimmed by 2 bases and J by 6 bases, leaving 19 bases between them. CDR1 is SNHLY, CDR2 FYNNEI, per germline. This CDR3 is built from 16 residues. This CDR3 reads CASSESGVRVGAEAFF. CDR3 DNA: TGTGCCAGCAGTGAATCGGGGGTCAGGGTGGGAGCTGAAGCTTTCTTT.

The chain employs TRBV2 and TRBJ1-5; perhaps TRBD1 as D (6 bases). V shed 6 bases and J shed 3 bases, with 21 bases lying between them. CDR1 and CDR2 (germline): SNHLY, FYNNEI. The CDR3 length is 17 residues. This CDR3 is CASRAEGGARPNQPQHF. The DNA of the CDR3 is TGTGCCAGCAGGGCAGAGGGGGGGGCCAGACCCAATCAGCCCCAGCATTTT.

The V gene is TRBV7-2, the J gene TRBJ2-1, with 7 bases fitting TRBD1. V lost 1 base, J lost 4 bases, and 7 bases stayed unmatched. The CDR3 extends over 16 amino acids. The V gene's germline CDR1 is SGHTA and CDR2 FQGNSA. CDR3: CASSLGTGLLYNEQFF. In nucleotides, the CDR3 is TGTGCCAGCAGCTTAGGGACAGGACTTCTTTACAATGAGCAGTTCTTC.

About this clone itself: Germline and junction disagree at one end, which may indicate a read error. V and J are TRBV6-1 and TRBJ1-5, with unresolved D. Germline V gene data show CDR1 as MNHNS and CDR2 as SASEGT. The CDR3 has 13 residues. The CDR3 bases are TGTGCCAGCAGCGAAGGAGTGAATCAGCCCCAGCATTTT. Residues: CASSEGVNQPQHF.

The genes are TRBV6-2 or TRBV6-3 and TRBJ2-3; 13 nucleotides match TRBD2. V lost 5 bases, J lost 4 bases, and 6 bases stayed unmatched. CDR3 size: 16 residues. Germline CDR1 reads MNHEY; CDR2 reads SVGEGT. The CDR3 bases are TGTGCCAGCAGTCGAGGACTAGCGGGAGTCGCAGATACGCAGTATTTT. This encodes CASSRGLAGVADTQYF.

The gene calls are TRBV4-3 and TRBJ1-1, with D tentatively TRBD1 (6 bases). The CDR3 extends over 14 amino acids. V lost 4 bases, J lost 3 bases, and 12 bases lay in between. CDR1 is LGHNA and CDR2 is YSLEER in the germline V gene. CDR3 nucleotides: TGCGCCAGCAGCCTGGGGGACACTGACACTGAAGCTTTCTTT. It encodes CASSLGDTDTEAFF.

The rearrangement links TRBV5-1 to TRBJ2-4; D is perhaps TRBD1 (7 bases). Trimming stripped 4 bases from V and 1 base from J, with 9 bases between. The CDR3 has 14 amino acids. Germline CDR1 SGHRS, CDR2 YFSETQ. The CDR3, as DNA: TGCGCCAGCAGCCCAGGGGGGGCCAAAAACATTCAGTACTTC. Translating it yields CASSPGGAKNIQYF.

The chain couples TRBV7-9 to TRBJ2-1, with 7 positions matching TRBD2. This CDR3 region has 15 residues. J was trimmed by 8 bases and V by 5 bases; bases with no gene match: 12. CDR1 SEHNR and CDR2 FQNEAQ come from the germline V gene (reference sequence). The CDR3 sequence: CASSPYSGLRDEQFF. In DNA form, the CDR3 reads TGTGCCAGCAGCCCTTATAGCGGGCTAAGGGATGAGCAGTTCTTC.